The present entry profiles one T cell receptor beta chain with its context. PCR amplification relied on 60 Vbeta primers (plus 13 Jbeta primers). The data were produced by immunoSEQ multiplex PCR, yet TCRdb's version contains in-frame clones alone and is incomplete. The sample lists 78,000 or so clones, approximately 60% seen once, with roughly 4.5% in the top ten. The data belong to a study of cytomegalovirus exposure and HLA in healthy donors. Germline assignment: CDR1 MNHEY and CDR2 SMNVEV (reference sequence). Deletions cut 2 bases from V and 5 bases from J, with 10 bases between. The CDR3 has 13 residues.

This sequence originates from a male donor in good health and CMV-seropositive. The sequenced material came from PBMCs. This sequence joins TRBV27 and TRBJ2-7; a possible D gene is TRBD1 (5 bases). Written as DNA, the CDR3 is TGTGCCAGCAGTTTAAGGGGATCTAACGAGCAGTACTTC. It codes for CASSLRGSNEQYF.